This TCR beta chain derives from a study of T cell responses to AZD1222 COVID-19 vaccine. General study results and limits: Donor demographics were predominantly white British with a female majority; clonal diversity may be underestimated. Regions 160-218 and 743-854 dominated among vaccine-associated CD4 TCRs spanning spike. Baseline seropositivity occurred in only a handful of AZD1222 recipients.

There are 17 residues in the CDR3. Germline CDR1 is LNHDA and CDR2 is SQIVND (reference sequence). V dropped 5 bases and J dropped 0 bases, with 18 bases sitting between them. Only in-frame clones appear in the TCRdb table, and some are missing; sequencing was by immunoSEQ multiplex PCR. The data show around 78,000 clones, with 90% seen just once and 1.2% to 1.5% held by the top ten. Comment on this clone: The target antigen is unknown.

Second doses at about 4 or about 12 weeks were pooled. The specimen comprised peripheral blood, sampled 28 days after the second AZD1222 dose. This sequence was found in an adult who received the AZD1222 COVID-19 vaccine. The chain joins TRBV19 to TRBJ2-3; D gene unclear. DNA of the CDR3: TGTGCCAGTAGTTCCCCTGCCATACTCACTAGCACAGATACGCAGTATTTT. Protein product: CASSSPAILTSTDTQYF.